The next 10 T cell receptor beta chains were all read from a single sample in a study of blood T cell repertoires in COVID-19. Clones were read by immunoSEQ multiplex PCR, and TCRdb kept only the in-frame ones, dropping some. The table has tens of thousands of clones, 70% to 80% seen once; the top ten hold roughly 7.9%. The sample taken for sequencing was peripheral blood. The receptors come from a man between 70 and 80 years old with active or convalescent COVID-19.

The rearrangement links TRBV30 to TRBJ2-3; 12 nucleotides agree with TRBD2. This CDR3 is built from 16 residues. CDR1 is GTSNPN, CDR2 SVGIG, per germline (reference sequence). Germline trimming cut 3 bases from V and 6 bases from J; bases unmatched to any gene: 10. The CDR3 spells CAWSPGASGGADTQYF. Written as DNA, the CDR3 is TGTGCCTGGAGCCCTGGGGCTAGCGGGGGGGCTGATACGCAGTATTTT. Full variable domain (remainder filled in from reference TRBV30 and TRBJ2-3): SQTIHQWPATLVQPVGSPLSLECTVEGTSNPNLYWYRQAAGRGLQLLFYSVGIGQISSEVPQNLSASRPQDRQFILSSKKLLLSDSGFYLCAWSPGASGGADTQYFGPGTRLTVL.

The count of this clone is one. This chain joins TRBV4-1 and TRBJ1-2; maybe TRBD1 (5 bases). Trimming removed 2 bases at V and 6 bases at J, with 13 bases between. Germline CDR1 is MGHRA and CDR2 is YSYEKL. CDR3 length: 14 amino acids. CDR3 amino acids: CASSQSTGINGYTF. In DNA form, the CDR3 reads TGCGCCAGCAGCCAAAGCACAGGAATAAATGGCTACACCTTC.

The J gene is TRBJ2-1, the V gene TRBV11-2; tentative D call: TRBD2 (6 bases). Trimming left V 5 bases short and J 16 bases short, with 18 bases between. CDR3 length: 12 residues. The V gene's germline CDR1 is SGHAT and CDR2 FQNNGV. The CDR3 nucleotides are TGTGCCAGCAGCGACTCGAGGGACTTTCCATTCTTC. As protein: CASSDSRDFPFF.

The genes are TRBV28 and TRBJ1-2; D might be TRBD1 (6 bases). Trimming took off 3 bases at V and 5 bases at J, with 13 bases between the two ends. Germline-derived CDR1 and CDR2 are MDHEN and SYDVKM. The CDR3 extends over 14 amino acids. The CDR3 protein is CASSFSVGGYGYTF. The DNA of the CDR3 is TGTGCCAGCAGTTTTTCGGTAGGGGGTTATGGCTACACCTTC.

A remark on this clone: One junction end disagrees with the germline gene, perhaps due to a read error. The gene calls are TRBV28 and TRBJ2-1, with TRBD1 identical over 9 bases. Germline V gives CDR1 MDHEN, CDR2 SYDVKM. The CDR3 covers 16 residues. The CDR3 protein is CASSLGRQGGYNEQFF. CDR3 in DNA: TGTGCCAGTAGTTTGGGACGACAGGGGGGATACAATGAGCAGTTCTTC.

DNA of the CDR3: TGCGCCAGCTTGGTAAACAGGGGGTCCATGAACACTGAAGCTTTCTTT. Residues: CASLVNRGSMNTEAFF. This rearrangement joins TRBV10-2 to TRBJ1-1; 8 bases match TRBD1. The trim removed 8 bases at V and 0 bases at J, leaving 11 bases unmatched. CDR1 is WSHSY, CDR2 SAAADI, per germline. CDR3 length: 16 residues.

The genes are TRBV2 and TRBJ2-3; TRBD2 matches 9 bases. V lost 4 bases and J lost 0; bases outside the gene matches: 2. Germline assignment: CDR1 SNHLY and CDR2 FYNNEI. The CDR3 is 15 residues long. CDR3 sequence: CASSASGVSTDTQYF. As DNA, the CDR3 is TGTGCCAGCAGTGCTAGCGGGGTCAGCACAGATACGCAGTATTTT.

As DNA, the CDR3 is TGTGCCAGCAGCTTAGGTTACGCGACTGGAAACACCATATATTTT. This gives the protein CASSLGYATGNTIYF. V usage is TRBV7-6 and J usage is TRBJ1-3, with D unresolved. The CDR3 extends over 15 amino acids. Trimming left V 1 base short and J 2 bases short, with 9 bases between. Per the germline V gene, CDR1 is SGHVS and CDR2 is FNYEAQ.

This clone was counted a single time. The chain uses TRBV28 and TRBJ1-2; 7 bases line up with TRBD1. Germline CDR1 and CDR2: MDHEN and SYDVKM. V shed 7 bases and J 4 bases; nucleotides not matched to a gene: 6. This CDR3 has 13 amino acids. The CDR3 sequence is CASTQDRLYGYTF. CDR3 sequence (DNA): TGTGCCAGCACCCAGGACAGGCTCTATGGCTACACCTTC.

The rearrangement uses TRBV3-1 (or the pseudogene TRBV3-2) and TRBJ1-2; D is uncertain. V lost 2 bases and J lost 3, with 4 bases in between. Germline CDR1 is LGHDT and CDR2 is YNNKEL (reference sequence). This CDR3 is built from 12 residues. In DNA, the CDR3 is TGTGCCAGCAGCCAACAGGACTATGGCTACACCTTC. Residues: CASSQQDYGYTF.